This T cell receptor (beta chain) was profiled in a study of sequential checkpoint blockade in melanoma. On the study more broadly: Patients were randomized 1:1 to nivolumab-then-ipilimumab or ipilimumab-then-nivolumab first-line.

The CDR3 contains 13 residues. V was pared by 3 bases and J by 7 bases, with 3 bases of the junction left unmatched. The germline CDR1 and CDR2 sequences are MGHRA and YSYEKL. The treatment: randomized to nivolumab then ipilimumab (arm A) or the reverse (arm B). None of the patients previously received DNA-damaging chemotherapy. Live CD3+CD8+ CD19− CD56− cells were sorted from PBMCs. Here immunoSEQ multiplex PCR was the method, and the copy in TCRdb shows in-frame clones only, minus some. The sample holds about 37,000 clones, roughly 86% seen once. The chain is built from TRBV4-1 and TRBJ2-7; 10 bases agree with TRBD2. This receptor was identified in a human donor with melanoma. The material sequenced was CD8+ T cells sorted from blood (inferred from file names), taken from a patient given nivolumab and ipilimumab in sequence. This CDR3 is CASSQILAGEQYF. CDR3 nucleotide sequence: TGCGCCAGCAGCCAGATACTAGCGGGAGAGCAGTACTTC.